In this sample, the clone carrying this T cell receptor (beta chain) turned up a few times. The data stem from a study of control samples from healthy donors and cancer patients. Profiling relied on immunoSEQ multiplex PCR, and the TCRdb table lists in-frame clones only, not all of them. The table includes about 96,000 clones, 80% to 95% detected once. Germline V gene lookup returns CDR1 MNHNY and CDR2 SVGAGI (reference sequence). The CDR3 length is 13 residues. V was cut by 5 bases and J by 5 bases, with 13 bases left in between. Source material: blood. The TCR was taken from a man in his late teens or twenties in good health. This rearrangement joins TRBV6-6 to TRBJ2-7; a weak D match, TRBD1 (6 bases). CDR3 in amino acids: CASSRGTLDEQYF. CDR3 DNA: TGTGCCAGCAGTCGAGGGACACTAGACGAGCAGTACTTC.